This is a list of T cell receptor beta chains from one sample in a study of identifying expanded T cells in peripheral blood. Produced via immunoSEQ multiplex PCR; TCRdb's table is partial and in-frame only. The sample has under 150,000 clones, about 86% seen once. Specimen: blood. The source of these receptors is a person between 18 and 75 years old in good health. Both conserved end residues are part of each CDR3. The order of the fields is D gene, V gene, J gene, clone size, CDR3 protein, CDR3 DNA. D genes are given only for firm matches. Some rows have no size entry. The others give once, few or many, or a class for an expanded clone.

d_call: TRBD1
v_call: TRBV19
j_call: TRBJ2-1
clone_size: NA
cdr3_aa: CASRTGGHEQFF
cdr3_nt: TGTGCCAGTAGGACAGGGGGCCATGAGCAGTTCTTC

d_call: NA
v_call: TRBV6-5
j_call: TRBJ2-3
clone_size: NA
cdr3_aa: CASTKGRPSTDTQYF
cdr3_nt: TGTGCCAGCACCAAAGGTCGACCTAGCACAGATACGCAGTATTTT

d_call: NA
v_call: TRBV29-1
j_call: TRBJ2-3
clone_size: NA
cdr3_aa: CSVEDLRTAADTQYF
cdr3_nt: TGCAGCGTTGAAGATCTCCGGACAGCAGCCGATACGCAGTATTTT

d_call: NA
v_call: TRBV10-1
j_call: TRBJ1-2
clone_size: NA
cdr3_aa: CASSWDKNYGYTF
cdr3_nt: TGCGCCAGCAGCTGGGACAAGAACTATGGCTACACCTTC

d_call: NA
v_call: TRBV7-6
j_call: TRBJ1-6
clone_size: NA
cdr3_aa: CASSFEGTSPLHF
cdr3_nt: TGTGCCAGCAGCTTTGAGGGGACTTCACCCCTCCACTTT

d_call: NA
v_call: TRBV5-1
j_call: TRBJ1-3
clone_size: NA
cdr3_aa: CASSDSLSGNTIYF
cdr3_nt: TGCGCCAGCAGCGACAGCCTCTCTGGAAACACCATATATTTT

d_call: NA
v_call: TRBV7-9
j_call: TRBJ1-1
clone_size: NA
cdr3_aa: CASSGGPRAFF
cdr3_nt: TGTGCCAGCAGCGGAGGGCCTAGAGCTTTCTTT

d_call: TRBD1
v_call: TRBV10-3
j_call: TRBJ1-2
clone_size: NA
cdr3_aa: CAIRQGTDQNGYTF
cdr3_nt: TGTGCCATCAGACAAGGGACAGATCAGAATGGCTACACCTTC

d_call: TRBD1
v_call: TRBV5-5
j_call: TRBJ2-6
clone_size: NA
cdr3_aa: CASSPTGDGANVLTF
cdr3_nt: TGTGCCAGCAGCCCGACAGGGGACGGGGCCAACGTCCTGACTTTC

d_call: NA
v_call: TRBV9
j_call: TRBJ2-1
clone_size: NA
cdr3_aa: CASSGLPPHEQFF
cdr3_nt: TGTGCCAGCAGCGGTCTCCCCCCCCATGAGCAGTTCTTC

d_call: NA
v_call: TRBV4-2
j_call: TRBJ1-5
clone_size: once
cdr3_aa: CASSQEREGVQPQHF
cdr3_nt: TGTGCCAGCAGCCAAGAACGAGAAGGGGTCCAGCCCCAGCATTTT

d_call: TRBD2
v_call: TRBV5-1
j_call: TRBJ2-7
clone_size: once
cdr3_aa: CASSLAVTSGSYEQYF
cdr3_nt: TGCGCCAGCAGCTTGGCCGTCACTAGCGGGTCCTACGAGCAGTACTTC

d_call: NA
v_call: TRBV5-1
j_call: TRBJ2-4
clone_size: NA
cdr3_aa: CASSLGRDQGNIQYF
cdr3_nt: TGCGCCAGCAGCTTGGGAAGGGACCAGGGAAACATTCAGTACTTC

d_call: NA
v_call: TRBV19
j_call: TRBJ1-2
clone_size: NA
cdr3_aa: CASSVGGVYGYTF
cdr3_nt: TGTGCCTCTTCGGTGGGGGGAGTCTATGGCTACACCTTC

d_call: NA
v_call: TRBV29-1
j_call: TRBJ1-1
clone_size: NA
cdr3_aa: CSVQGTEAFF
cdr3_nt: TGCAGCGTCCAAGGCACTGAAGCTTTCTTT

d_call: NA
v_call: TRBV11-2
j_call: TRBJ2-1
clone_size: NA
cdr3_aa: CASSPGGNFLYNEQFF
cdr3_nt: TGTGCCAGCAGCCCTGGAGGTAACTTTTTGTACAATGAGCAGTTCTTC

d_call: TRBD1
v_call: TRBV7-2
j_call: TRBJ2-3
clone_size: NA
cdr3_aa: CASSFNRGLAGDTQYF
cdr3_nt: TGTGCCAGCAGCTTCAACAGGGGCTTAGCAGGGGATACGCAGTATTTT

d_call: NA
v_call: TRBV6-4
j_call: TRBJ1-6
clone_size: once
cdr3_aa: CASSVEQHNSPLHF
cdr3_nt: TGTGCCAGCAGTGTTGAACAGCATAATTCACCCCTCCACTTT

d_call: NA
v_call: TRBV11-2
j_call: TRBJ2-1
clone_size: NA
cdr3_aa: CASSDRRRSDNEQFF
cdr3_nt: TGTGCCAGCAGCGACAGACGCCGGAGCGACAATGAGCAGTTCTTC

d_call: NA
v_call: TRBV6-5
j_call: TRBJ1-4
clone_size: NA
cdr3_aa: CASSYSGTTNEKLFF
cdr3_nt: TGTGCCAGCAGTTACTCAGGGACAACTAATGAAAAACTGTTTTTT

d_call: NA
v_call: TRBV21-1
j_call: TRBJ2-3
clone_size: NA
cdr3_aa: CASSKSGGGADTQYF
cdr3_nt: TGTGCCAGCAGCAAATCGGGGGGAGGGGCAGATACGCAGTATTTT

d_call: NA
v_call: TRBV29-1
j_call: TRBJ1-1
clone_size: NA
cdr3_aa: CSVVGTLRRGGTEAFF
cdr3_nt: TGCAGCGTTGTGGGGACTCTCCGCCGGGGGGGCACTGAAGCTTTCTTT

d_call: NA
v_call: TRBV18
j_call: TRBJ2-2
clone_size: NA
cdr3_aa: CASSPEDTGELFF
cdr3_nt: TGTGCCAGCTCCCCAGAGGACACCGGGGAGCTGTTTTTT

d_call: NA
v_call: TRBV9
j_call: TRBJ1-3
clone_size: once
cdr3_aa: CASSVSGQTGNTIYF
cdr3_nt: TGTGCCAGCAGCGTTTCTGGCCAAACTGGAAACACCATATATTTT

d_call: NA
v_call: TRBV7-9
j_call: TRBJ1-3
clone_size: NA
cdr3_aa: CASSLEGRGINTIYF
cdr3_nt: TGTGCCAGCAGCTTAGAGGGGAGGGGGATCAACACCATATATTTT

d_call: TRBD2
v_call: TRBV7-3
j_call: TRBJ2-1
clone_size: NA
cdr3_aa: CASSLYGAGLAGGYNEQFF
cdr3_nt: TGTGCCAGCAGCTTATACGGGGCGGGTTTGGCGGGAGGGTACAATGAGCAGTTCTTC

d_call: NA
v_call: TRBV5-1
j_call: TRBJ2-7
clone_size: NA
cdr3_aa: CASSLGLPGPRGDEQYF
cdr3_nt: TGCGCCAGCAGCTTGGGGCTCCCGGGCCCCAGGGGGGACGAGCAGTACTTC

d_call: NA
v_call: TRBV7-9
j_call: TRBJ2-3
clone_size: NA
cdr3_aa: CASSSLVGRGADTQYF
cdr3_nt: TGTGCCAGCAGCTCCCTGGTGGGCAGGGGGGCAGATACGCAGTATTTT

d_call: NA
v_call: TRBV30
j_call: TRBJ1-4
clone_size: NA
cdr3_aa: CAWSSLGRSNEKLFF
cdr3_nt: TGTGCCTGGAGCTCGTTAGGACGGAGTAATGAAAAACTGTTTTTT

d_call: TRBD2
v_call: TRBV29-1
j_call: TRBJ2-5
clone_size: NA
cdr3_aa: CSVGGGRGETQYF
cdr3_nt: TGCAGCGTTGGGGGAGGGCGCGGAGAGACCCAGTACTTC

d_call: NA
v_call: TRBV5-4
j_call: TRBJ2-5
clone_size: NA
cdr3_aa: CASSLVGETQYF
cdr3_nt: TGTGCCAGCAGCTTGGTAGGAGAGACCCAGTACTTC

d_call: TRBD1
v_call: TRBV7-9
j_call: TRBJ1-5
clone_size: once
cdr3_aa: CASGGTGDQPQHF
cdr3_nt: TGTGCCAGCGGTGGGACAGGGGATCAGCCCCAGCATTTT

d_call: TRBD1
v_call: TRBV28
j_call: TRBJ2-5
clone_size: NA
cdr3_aa: CASSPRDSKETQYF
cdr3_nt: TGTGCCAGCAGCCCCCGGGACAGTAAAGAGACCCAGTACTTC

d_call: NA
v_call: TRBV19
j_call: TRBJ2-3
clone_size: NA
cdr3_aa: CASTWGRGTPDTQYF
cdr3_nt: TGTGCCAGTACATGGGGGAGAGGTACCCCAGATACGCAGTATTTT

d_call: NA
v_call: TRBV18
j_call: TRBJ1-1
clone_size: NA
cdr3_aa: CASSPPAGLGTEAFF
cdr3_nt: TGTGCCAGCTCACCACCCGCAGGGCTAGGCACTGAAGCTTTCTTT

d_call: NA
v_call: TRBV7-2
j_call: TRBJ2-5
clone_size: NA
cdr3_aa: CASSPQRTAETQYF
cdr3_nt: TGTGCCAGCAGCCCGCAGAGGACGGCAGAGACCCAGTACTTC

d_call: NA
v_call: TRBV10-1
j_call: TRBJ2-7
clone_size: NA
cdr3_aa: CASSEKGSYEQYF
cdr3_nt: TGCGCCAGCAGTGAGAAGGGCTCCTACGAGCAGTACTTC

d_call: TRBD1
v_call: TRBV14
j_call: TRBJ2-1
clone_size: NA
cdr3_aa: CASSPDRGLNEQFF
cdr3_nt: TGTGCCAGCAGCCCGGACAGGGGGTTGAATGAGCAGTTCTTC

d_call: TRBD2
v_call: TRBV5-1
j_call: TRBJ2-3
clone_size: NA
cdr3_aa: CAGSSGEGDTQYF
cdr3_nt: TGCGCCGGTTCTAGCGGGGAAGGGGATACGCAGTATTTT

d_call: NA
v_call: TRBV7-2
j_call: TRBJ1-3
clone_size: NA
cdr3_aa: CASSPGFSGNTIYF
cdr3_nt: TGTGCCAGCAGCCCCGGCTTCTCTGGAAACACCATATATTTT

d_call: TRBD1
v_call: TRBV18
j_call: TRBJ2-7
clone_size: NA
cdr3_aa: CASSQSSDRGDEQYF
cdr3_nt: TGTGCCAGCTCACAATCTAGCGACAGGGGGGACGAGCAGTACTTC

d_call: TRBD1
v_call: TRBV29-1
j_call: TRBJ1-2
clone_size: NA
cdr3_aa: CSVDPAGGRSGYTF
cdr3_nt: TGCAGCGTTGACCCGGCAGGGGGCAGAAGTGGCTACACCTTC

d_call: NA
v_call: TRBV7-6
j_call: TRBJ1-5
clone_size: NA
cdr3_aa: CASSPELDQPQHF
cdr3_nt: TGTGCCAGCAGCCCCGAATTGGATCAGCCCCAGCATTTT

d_call: TRBD2
v_call: TRBV7-2
j_call: TRBJ2-5
clone_size: NA
cdr3_aa: CASRGGGETQYF
cdr3_nt: TGTGCCAGCAGGGGCGGGGGGGAGACCCAGTACTTC

d_call: NA
v_call: TRBV2
j_call: TRBJ2-5
clone_size: NA
cdr3_aa: CASCRGMETQYF
cdr3_nt: TGTGCCAGCTGTCGAGGAATGGAGACCCAGTACTTC

d_call: NA
v_call: TRBV28
j_call: TRBJ1-1
clone_size: NA
cdr3_aa: CASNPLNQAPDTEAFF
cdr3_nt: TGTGCCAGCAATCCCCTCAACCAGGCCCCCGACACTGAAGCTTTCTTT

d_call: NA
v_call: TRBV4-1
j_call: TRBJ2-7
clone_size: NA
cdr3_aa: CASSQDKGTSYEQYF
cdr3_nt: TGCGCCAGCAGCCAAGATAAGGGGACATCCTACGAGCAGTACTTC

d_call: NA
v_call: TRBV10-3
j_call: TRBJ1-2
clone_size: NA
cdr3_aa: CAISDPGLYGYTF
cdr3_nt: TGTGCCATCAGTGACCCGGGGCTTTATGGCTACACCTTC

d_call: TRBD2
v_call: TRBV28
j_call: TRBJ2-1
clone_size: NA
cdr3_aa: CASSSSAGGSYNEQFF
cdr3_nt: TGTGCCAGCAGTTCCTCGGCGGGAGGCTCCTACAATGAGCAGTTCTTC

d_call: TRBD2
v_call: TRBV5-1
j_call: TRBJ2-7
clone_size: NA
cdr3_aa: CASSLGSGGGRFSYEQYF
cdr3_nt: TGCGCCAGCAGCTTGGGGTCCGGGGGAGGGCGTTTTTCCTACGAGCAGTACTTC

d_call: TRBD2
v_call: TRBV5-1
j_call: TRBJ2-7
clone_size: few
cdr3_aa: CASSSRLAGAYEQYF
cdr3_nt: TGCGCCAGCAGCTCCAGACTAGCGGGGGCCTACGAGCAGTACTTC

d_call: TRBD2
v_call: TRBV2
j_call: TRBJ2-7
clone_size: NA
cdr3_aa: CASIGTSASYEQYF
cdr3_nt: TGTGCCAGCATTGGGACTAGCGCCTCCTACGAGCAGTACTTC

d_call: NA
v_call: TRBV9
j_call: TRBJ1-1
clone_size: NA
cdr3_aa: CASSVGDDQKGEAFF
cdr3_nt: TGTGCCAGCAGCGTAGGGGACGATCAGAAGGGTGAAGCTTTCTTT

d_call: NA
v_call: TRBV21-1
j_call: TRBJ2-1
clone_size: few
cdr3_aa: CASSTTSEQFF
cdr3_nt: TGTGCCAGCAGCACTACTAGCGAGCAGTTCTTC

d_call: NA
v_call: TRBV6-5
j_call: TRBJ1-6
clone_size: NA
cdr3_aa: CASSRGGGGNSPLHF
cdr3_nt: TGTGCCAGCAGCCGTGGGGGGGGTGGGAATTCACCCCTCCACTTT

d_call: TRBD2
v_call: TRBV28
j_call: TRBJ2-3
clone_size: NA
cdr3_aa: CASSQGGRDTQYF
cdr3_nt: TGTGCCAGCAGCCAGGGAGGGAGGGATACGCAGTATTTT

d_call: TRBD1
v_call: TRBV7-9
j_call: TRBJ1-1
clone_size: NA
cdr3_aa: CASSLGQGYTEAFF
cdr3_nt: TGTGCCAGCAGCTTAGGACAGGGGTACACTGAAGCTTTCTTT

d_call: NA
v_call: TRBV7-9
j_call: TRBJ1-1
clone_size: NA
cdr3_aa: CASSRWYGGPGRTEAFF
cdr3_nt: TGTGCCAGCAGCCGATGGTACGGGGGTCCCGGGAGGACTGAAGCTTTCTTT

d_call: NA
v_call: TRBV6-5
j_call: TRBJ2-2
clone_size: NA
cdr3_aa: CASSYSPGDRELFF
cdr3_nt: TGTGCCAGCAGTTACTCGCCAGGGGACCGGGAGCTGTTTTTT

d_call: NA
v_call: TRBV6-4
j_call: TRBJ1-5
clone_size: NA
cdr3_aa: CASSDQHSLQHF
cdr3_nt: TGTGCCAGCAGTGACCAACATAGCCTCCAGCATTTT